This T cell receptor (beta chain) was captured in a study of cytomegalovirus exposure and HLA in healthy donors. Study-wide findings and caveats: The classifier, whose performance was assessed in both the original and validation cohorts, reportedly diagnosed cytomegalovirus status with high specificity and sensitivity. Overall, approximately 150 TCR beta chains were annotated as cytomegalovirus-associated. The tendency of first-cohort TCR clusters to co-occur in the 110 or so validation repertoires emerged from a later analysis.

The CDR3 runs 18 residues. The V segment lost 1 base and the J segment 1 base; nucleotides outside the gene matches: 7. The germline V gene encodes CDR1 KGHSH and CDR2 LQKENI. Assay used: immunoSEQ multiplex PCR; TCRdb lists only in-frame clones, some missing. The table shows about 64,000 clones, with roughly nine tenths occurring only once. The study drew the donors from its approximately 120-subject validation cohort, separate from the approximately 700-subject first cohort. Comment on this clone: What it recognizes is unknown.

The V gene is TRBV18, the J gene TRBJ2-1; 10 nucleotides line up with TRBD2. Sample: PBMCs. The origin of this receptor is a woman younger than 35 in good health and CMV-seronegative. The DNA of the CDR3 is TGTGCCAGCTCACCACAGGCTAGCGGGAGTAAGTCCTACAATGAGCAGTTCTTC. This translates into CASSPQASGSKSYNEQFF.